This TCR beta chain comes out of a study of control samples from healthy donors and cancer patients. Generated by immunoSEQ multiplex PCR, the TCRdb table keeps only in-frame clones and is missing some. The table has around 130,000 clones, around 90% seen once. Trimming pared 3 bases from V and 8 bases from J, leaving 8 bases between. Germline lookup yields CDR1 SGDLS and CDR2 YYNGEE. CDR3 size: 11 residues. The TCR comes from a man aged 18 to 35 in good health. The V gene is TRBV9, the J gene TRBJ1-2; the D is unclear. The specimen sequenced was blood. In nucleotides, the CDR3 is TGTGCCAGCAGCGATCAAGGGGGCTACACCTTC. Encoded protein: CASSDQGGYTF. Full variable domain (rest looked up from reference TRBV9 and TRBJ1-2): DSGVTQTPKHLITATGQRVTLRCSPRSGDLSVYWYQQSLDQGLQFLIQYYNGEERAKGNILERFSAQQFPDLHSELNLSSLELGDSALYFCASSDQGGYTFGSGTRLTVV.